These 22 T cell receptor beta chains were all obtained from the same sample, sequenced in a study of blood T cell repertoires in COVID-19. The method was immunoSEQ multiplex PCR; TCRdb's version includes in-frame clones alone and lacks a portion of them. The table includes about 260,000 clones, 88% detected once. Sequencing was carried out using peripheral blood. These receptor sequences come from a human donor in a cohort sampled during active COVID-19.

V and J are TRBV6-6 and TRBJ2-7, with 8 bases lining up with TRBD2. The trim removed 2 bases at V and 5 bases at J, leaving 11 bases unmatched. The germline CDR1 and CDR2 sequences are MNHNY and SVGAGI (reference sequence). The length of the CDR3 is 16 residues. This CDR3 is CASSYGVFSGNDEQYF. CDR3 in DNA: TGTGCCAGCAGTTACGGGGTCTTTAGCGGGAATGACGAGCAGTACTTC.

This chain uses TRBV10-3 with TRBJ1-5; a weak D match, TRBD1 (5 bases). The V gene lost 0 bases and the J gene lost 0 bases, with 9 bases spanning the gap. The CDR3 totals 16 residues. Germline values: CDR1 ENHRY, CDR2 SYGVKD. CDR3 region: CAISESGAASNQPQHF. The CDR3 DNA is TGTGCCATCAGTGAGTCTGGGGCCGCTAGCAATCAGCCCCAGCATTTT.

The chain employs TRBV4-1 and TRBJ2-7, with TRBD2 identical over 10 bases. Germline CDR1 is MGHRA and CDR2 is YSYEKL. Trimming cost V 1 base and J 5 bases; bases outside gene matches: 14. CDR3 size: 18 residues. The CDR3, as DNA: TGCGCCAGCAGCCAAGCATTGAGCGGGAGGGCCCTCGGGGACGAGCAGTACTTC. Translated, it gives CASSQALSGRALGDEQYF.

The J gene is TRBJ2-1, the V gene TRBV4-3; TRBD1 matches at 7 bases. V lost 4 bases, J lost 2 bases, and 5 bases stayed unmatched. The CDR3 covers 15 residues. Germline V gene data show CDR1 as LGHNA and CDR2 as YSLEER. The CDR3 nucleotides are TGCGCCAGCAGCCGAAACAGGGGTACCTACAATGAGCAGTTCTTC. Translation: CASSRNRGTYNEQFF.

The CDR3 DNA reads TGTGCCAGCAGCTTAGGCCCCTCGCCCAGGAAGGAAAACACCATATATTTT. This codes for CASSLGPSPRKENTIYF. The chain recombines TRBV11-2 with TRBJ1-3; D is undetermined. Germline V CDR1 and CDR2: SGHAT, FQNNGV. Trimming removed 1 base at V and 6 bases at J, with 19 bases between. The CDR3 loop spans 17 amino acids.

The rearrangement links TRBV21-1 to TRBJ2-7; the table's TRBD2 call for D was not verified on the DNA. TRBV21-1 is noted as a pseudogene. The CDR3 sequence is 16 residues long. The CDR3 nucleotides read TGTGCCAGCAGCAAAGCGGGGGGGGCTGGATCCTACGAGCAGTACTTC. Translation gives CASSKAGGAGSYEQYF.

The V call is TRBV6-1, the J call TRBJ1-2; TRBD1 aligns across 11 bases. The V gene end was trimmed by 3 bases and the J gene end by 9 bases; junction bases not matched to a gene: 12. This CDR3 comprises 16 residues. Germline loops: CDR1 MNHNS, CDR2 SASEGT. This chain's CDR3 is CASSDTGGTGGMSYTF. The DNA of the CDR3 is TGTGCCAGCAGTGACACTGGTGGGACAGGGGGTATGAGCTACACCTTC.

The chain employs TRBV5-7 and TRBJ1-5, with 7 bases matching TRBD1. TRBV5-7 falls under the ORF class, with uncertain function. With V trimmed by 0 bases and J by 6 bases, 3 bases remained unmatched. The CDR3 spans 14 residues. In DNA form, the CDR3 reads TGTGCCAGCAGCTTGGAAGACAGGGCTCAGCCCCAGCATTTT. As protein: CASSLEDRAQPQHF.

This clone was seen only a few times. The chain has TRBV9 and TRBJ2-1; possible D gene TRBD1, 6 bases. The V and J ends lost 4 bases and 2 bases respectively, with 13 bases between them. The CDR3 length is 15 residues. Germline CDR1 reads SGDLS; CDR2 reads YYNGEE. The CDR3 coding sequence is TGTGCCAGCAGCACTGTGACAGGCGCCTACAATGAGCAGTTCTTC. This encodes CASSTVTGAYNEQFF.

This clone occurred many times. V usage is TRBV7-8 and J usage is TRBJ1-1; TRBD1 agrees at 7 bases. Germline CDR1 reads SGHVS; CDR2 reads FQNEAQ. The CDR3 has 23 residues. V lost 5 bases and J lost 4; bases outside the gene matches: 34. This CDR3 reads CASSPEGAGGWGARWKGATEAFF. The CDR3, as DNA: TGTGCCAGCAGCCCCGAGGGGGCAGGCGGGTGGGGGGCCCGTTGGAAAGGGGCCACTGAAGCTTTCTTT.

This rearrangement joins TRBV5-1 to TRBJ1-2; 7 bases fit TRBD1. The V and J ends lost 3 bases and 4 bases, in that order; junction bases with no gene match: 6. Germline V gene lookup returns CDR1 SGHRS and CDR2 YFSETQ. There are 14 residues in the CDR3. The CDR3 reads CASSWRDRSYGYTF. DNA for the CDR3: TGCGCCAGCAGCTGGAGGGACAGATCCTATGGCTACACCTTC.

This sequence joins TRBV7-2 and TRBJ1-4; the match to TRBD1 covers 9 bases. V dropped 7 bases and J dropped 8; count of bases not matched to a gene: 5. The CDR3 contains 13 residues. Germline V gene sequence: CDR1 SGHTA, CDR2 FQGNSA. The CDR3 region is CASKRTGEEKLFF. The CDR3 DNA reads TGTGCCAGCAAGAGGACAGGGGAAGAAAAACTGTTTTTT.

The CDR3 DNA sequence: TGTGCCAGTAGTTTAAACAGCGGACCCTCTGGAAACACCATATATTTT. Translation gives CASSLNSGPSGNTIYF. The chain is built from TRBV19 and TRBJ1-3; D is ambiguous. The CDR3 covers 16 residues. The germline V gene has CDR1 LNHDA and CDR2 SQIVND (reference sequence). V was trimmed by 5 bases and J by 0 bases, leaving 14 bases between them.

The sample holds one count of this clone. V and J are TRBV5-6 and TRBJ1-2; tentatively, D is TRBD1 (6 bases). Germline assignment: CDR1 SGHDT and CDR2 YYEEEE. The CDR3 runs 12 residues. The V gene lost 2 bases and the J gene lost 5 bases, with 7 bases spanning the gap. The chain's CDR3 is CASSFQGYGYTF. The CDR3 region has the DNA TGTGCCAGCAGCTTCCAGGGGTATGGCTACACCTTC. Together with reference TRBV5-6 and TRBJ1-2, the CDR3 gives the full variable domain: DAGVTQSPTHLIKTRGQQVTLRCSPKSGHDTVSWYQQALGQGPQFIFQYYEEEERQRGNFPDRFSGHQFPNYSSELNVNALLLGDSALYLCASSFQGYGYTFGSGTRLTVV.

This clone came up once. The V gene is TRBV29-1, the J gene TRBJ1-2, with D tentatively TRBD1 (5 bases). V was pared by 5 bases and J by 0 bases, with 7 bases between. Germline CDR1 is SQVTM and CDR2 is ANQGSEA. There are 12 residues in the CDR3. The CDR3 DNA is TGCAGCGTTCAGGACACTAACTATGGCTACACCTTC. It translates to CSVQDTNYGYTF.

V and J are TRBV19 and TRBJ1-2, with a tentative D call TRBD1 (5 bases). Trimming took 5 bases from V and 2 from J, leaving 15 bases between them. This CDR3 spans 15 amino acids. Germline V gene data show CDR1 as LNHDA and CDR2 as SQIVND (reference sequence). The CDR3 region is CASSDTGGRNYGYTF. CDR3 coding DNA: TGTGCCAGTAGTGACACGGGGGGTAGGAACTATGGCTACACCTTC.

This chain links TRBV9 with TRBJ2-3; 8 bases match TRBD2. The junction had 7 bases not matched to a gene; V was cut back by 3 bases and J by 1 base. CDR3 length: 16 amino acids. Germline lookup yields CDR1 SGDLS and CDR2 YYNGEE. CDR3 coding DNA: TGTGCCAGCAGCGCGCTCGGGGGGGGAGGCACAGATACGCAGTATTTT. Amino acids: CASSALGGGGTDTQYF.

V gene TRBV4-2 combines with J gene TRBJ1-6; D remains ambiguous. Between the trimmed V and J ends, which lost 0 bases and 6 bases, there was a span of 12 bases. Looked up from germline, CDR1 is LGHNA and CDR2 is YNFKEQ. CDR3 size: 16 residues. The CDR3 reads CASSQDQPDSNSPLHF. In nucleotides, the CDR3 is TGTGCCAGCAGCCAAGATCAGCCAGACTCTAATTCACCCCTCCACTTT.

In nucleotides, the CDR3 is TGTGCCAGCAGGAATTCGAGGGACTACGAGCAGTACTTC. This codes for CASRNSRDYEQYF. The J gene is TRBJ2-7, the V gene TRBV11-3; D might be TRBD2 (5 bases). V dropped 6 bases and J dropped 3 bases, with 12 bases sitting between them. This CDR3 spans 13 amino acids. Per the germline V gene, CDR1 is SGHNT and CDR2 is YENEEA.

V usage is TRBV30 and J usage is TRBJ1-5; tentatively, D is TRBD1 (6 bases). CDR3 length equals 17 residues. Germline V lookup: CDR1 GTSNPN, CDR2 SVGIG (reference sequence). V was shortened by 3 bases and J by 2 bases, with 20 bases between the two germline ends. Here the CDR3 DNA reads TGTGCCTGGAGCTGGCCAGGGGAGGGGGTTGGCAATCAGCCCCAGCATTTT. Translated, it gives CAWSWPGEGVGNQPQHF.

This clone came up once. The chain joins TRBV2 to TRBJ2-7; possible D gene TRBD2, 6 bases. The germline CDR1 and CDR2 sequences are SNHLY and FYNNEI. Trimming removed 7 bases from V and 0 bases from J, with 16 bases in between. The CDR3 loop spans 15 amino acids. The CDR3: CASKVSSESSYEQYF. In DNA form, the CDR3 reads TGTGCCAGCAAGGTGTCTAGCGAGTCCTCCTACGAGCAGTACTTC.

The chain joins TRBV27 to TRBJ1-4, with TRBD1 identical over 8 bases. The length of the CDR3 is 16 residues. J lost 0 bases, V lost 2 bases, and 2 bases had no gene match. Germline lookup yields CDR1 MNHEY and CDR2 SMNVEV (reference sequence). Written as DNA, the CDR3 is TGTGCCAGCAGTTTAGTACAGGGGGCAACTAATGAAAAACTGTTTTTT. Amino acids: CASSLVQGATNEKLFF.